The 30 T cell receptor beta chains in this list originate from one sample, sequenced in a study of cytomegalovirus exposure and HLA in healthy donors. Primers: 60 Vbeta forward and 13 Jbeta reverse. Profiled with immunoSEQ multiplex PCR; TCRdb holds only in-frame clones, not every one. The sample holds around 230,000 clones, about 79% seen once. Sequencing input: PBMCs. These receptor sequences come from a male donor in good health and CMV-seronegative.

The chain recombines TRBV19 with TRBJ1-1; D not resolved. Germline CDR1 LNHDA, CDR2 SQIVND (reference sequence). The CDR3 extends over 16 amino acids. V gave up 9 bases and J gave up 1 base, with 21 bases separating them. The CDR3 region has the DNA TGTGCCAGCCTTCCATTCCGGGATGTAACGAACACTGAAGCTTTCTTT. It encodes CASLPFRDVTNTEAFF.

This clone has a handful of counts. The rearrangement links TRBV28 to TRBJ1-3; TRBD1 matches 8 bases. J gave up 4 bases and V 6 bases, and 5 bases lay outside the gene matches. Per the germline V gene, CDR1 is MDHEN and CDR2 is SYDVKM. The CDR3 is made up of 14 amino acids. Here the CDR3 reads CASRTRGPGNTIYF. The DNA of the CDR3 is TGTGCCAGCAGGACCAGGGGGCCGGGAAACACCATATATTTT.

This chain joins TRBV28 and TRBJ2-1; D may be TRBD2 (6 bases). V gave up 6 bases and J gave up 4 bases, with 16 bases separating them. This CDR3 region has 15 residues. Germline loops: CDR1 MDHEN, CDR2 SYDVKM. The CDR3 DNA sequence: TGTGCCAGCAGCCGGGAACTAGCCCCTTACAATGAGCAGTTCTTC. It codes for CASSRELAPYNEQFF.

The chain combines TRBV10-3 with TRBJ2-1; 9 bases align to TRBD2. Trimming cost V 2 bases and J 8 bases; bases outside gene matches: 7. CDR1 is ENHRY, CDR2 SYGVKD, per germline. This CDR3 comprises 15 residues. The CDR3: CAISEVSSGSDEQFF. CDR3 DNA: TGTGCCATCAGTGAGGTCAGTAGCGGGAGTGATGAGCAGTTCTTC.

Concerning this clone itself: At one end, the junction sequence differs from germline, possibly due to a read error. This chain connects TRBV7-9 to TRBJ2-7; TRBD2 matches 9 bases. Per the germline V gene, CDR1 is SEHNR and CDR2 is FQNEAQ (reference sequence). The CDR3 is 18 amino acids. CDR3 protein: CSSSPGVAGALPFYEQYF. CDR3 DNA sequence: TGTTCCAGCAGCCCAGGGGTAGCGGGAGCTTTACCTTTCTACGAGCAGTACTTC.

In DNA, the CDR3 is TGTGCCAGCAGCCAAGGAGCGGGGGGAGGGGATGAGCAGTTCTTC. It yields the protein CASSQGAGGGDEQFF. This sequence joins TRBV4-2 and TRBJ2-1; 9 nucleotides agree with TRBD2. V was pared by 1 base and J by 8 bases, with 6 bases of the junction left unmatched. Germline CDR1 LGHNA, CDR2 YNFKEQ. This CDR3 is built from 15 residues.

This clone was seen a few times. The CDR3 DNA is TGTGCCAGCAGTTTATGGGGGGAGGTAAATCAGCCCCAGCATTTT. Residues: CASSLWGEVNQPQHF. The chain links TRBV27 to TRBJ1-5; tentatively, D is TRBD1 (5 bases). The germline V gene encodes CDR1 MNHEY and CDR2 SMNVEV (reference sequence). The V end lost 1 base, the J end lost 4 bases, and 11 bases lay between the germline ends. The CDR3 is 15 residues long.

This clone was counted between two and nine times. V gene TRBV28 combines with J gene TRBJ1-6, with 7 bases matching TRBD1. The CDR3 has 14 residues. Germline V gene lookup returns CDR1 MDHEN and CDR2 SYDVKM. Trimming cost V 3 bases and J 7 bases; bases outside gene matches: 3. The CDR3 DNA reads TGTGCCAGCAGTTTGGGGACAGTGAATTCACCCCTCCACTTT. Translated, it gives CASSLGTVNSPLHF. The full variable domain, completed using reference TRBV28 and TRBJ1-6, is DVKVTQSSRYLVKRTGEKVFLECVQDMDHENMFWYRQDPGLGLRLIYFSYDVKMKEKGDIPEGYSVSREKKERFSLILESASTNQTSMYLCASSLGTVNSPLHFGNGTRLTVT.

This clone appeared a few times. The chain joins TRBV7-8 to TRBJ1-1; the match to TRBD1 covers 7 bases. V shed 5 bases and J 1 base; nucleotides not matched to a gene: 7. Germline values: CDR1 SGHVS, CDR2 FQNEAQ. The CDR3 has 15 amino acids. The CDR3 region is CASSAARQGNTEAFF. CDR3 bases: TGTGCCAGCAGCGCAGCTAGACAGGGGAACACTGAAGCTTTCTTT.

The V gene is TRBV30, the J gene TRBJ2-7, with no clear D. V was pared by 3 bases and J by 4 bases, with 13 bases between. Germline-derived CDR1 and CDR2 are GTSNPN and SVGIG (reference sequence). The CDR3 totals 13 residues. The CDR3 nucleotides read TGTGCCTGGAGCGACAAAGATCCGTACGAGCAGTACTTC. Protein sequence: CAWSDKDPYEQYF.

This clone appeared a few times. The chain employs TRBV9 and TRBJ2-7; no clear D. In germline, CDR1 is SGDLS, CDR2 YYNGEE. V gave up 2 bases and J gave up 2 bases, with 8 bases separating them. The CDR3 contains 13 residues. The CDR3 sequence is CASSVGSTYEQYF. The CDR3 DNA sequence: TGTGCCAGCAGCGTGGGCAGCACCTACGAGCAGTACTTC.

The genes are TRBV19 and TRBJ1-1; 7 bases fit TRBD1. Germline V gene lookup returns CDR1 LNHDA and CDR2 SQIVND (reference sequence). The CDR3 has 12 amino acids. V lost 6 bases and J lost 4; bases outside the gene matches: 2. The CDR3 DNA is TGTGCCAGTAGGCCAGGGGGCACTGAAGCTTTCTTT. The encoded protein is CASRPGGTEAFF. The whole variable domain, remainder taken from reference TRBV19 and TRBJ1-1, is DGGITQSPKYLFRKEGQNVTLSCEQNLNHDAMYWYRQDPGQGLRLIYYSQIVNDFQKGDIAEGYSVSREKKESFPLTVTSAQKNPTAFYLCASRPGGTEAFFGQGTRLTVV.

This chain links TRBV28 with TRBJ1-2, with 10 bases aligning to TRBD1. This CDR3 is built from 15 residues. Germline V gene lookup returns CDR1 MDHEN and CDR2 SYDVKM. The V and J ends lost 8 bases and 2 bases, in that order; junction bases with no gene match: 8. CDR3 nucleotides: TGTGCCAGCCGTCCGGGACAGGGGACGAACTATGGCTACACCTTC. Its protein product is CASRPGQGTNYGYTF.

This chain connects TRBV9 to TRBJ1-2; TRBD1 is a possible D gene (5 bases). This CDR3 has 13 amino acids. Per the germline V gene, CDR1 is SGDLS and CDR2 is YYNGEE. V was trimmed by 7 bases and J by 2 bases, leaving 12 bases between them. This CDR3 is CASWGGVNYGYTF. In DNA, the CDR3 is TGTGCCAGCTGGGGGGGGGTCAACTATGGCTACACCTTC.

The genes are TRBV6-5 and TRBJ1-2; a weak D match, TRBD1 (5 bases). The V end lost 7 bases, the J end lost 8 bases, and 23 bases lay between the germline ends. This CDR3 comprises 15 residues. CDR1 is MNHEY, CDR2 SVGAGI, per germline. The CDR3 reads CASNRSPRGAGGYTF. The CDR3 nucleotides are TGTGCCAGCAACCGTAGTCCTCGCGGGGCAGGCGGCTACACCTTC.

This chain uses TRBV7-2 with TRBJ1-1; a possible D gene is TRBD1 (5 bases). The CDR3 totals 14 residues. Looked up from germline, CDR1 is SGHTA and CDR2 is FQGNSA. V lost 5 bases, J lost 0 bases, and 10 bases lay in between. The CDR3: CASSAGTVNTEAFF. CDR3 sequence (DNA): TGTGCCAGCAGCGCGGGGACGGTGAACACTGAAGCTTTCTTT.

The J gene is TRBJ1-1, the V gene TRBV7-2, with 11 bases aligning to TRBD1. This CDR3 is 14 amino acids long. Losses at the gene ends were 4 bases for V and 4 bases for J; bases not matched to a gene: 2. Germline assignment: CDR1 SGHTA and CDR2 FQGNSA. The CDR3 reads CASSWDRGATEAFF. The CDR3 bases are TGTGCCAGCAGCTGGGACAGGGGGGCCACTGAAGCTTTCTTT.

This clone was recorded once. The rearrangement joins TRBV6-5 to TRBJ2-1; 8 nucleotides agree with TRBD2. Germline CDR1 reads MNHEY; CDR2 reads SVGAGI. Unmatched junction bases numbered 9, after V lost 5 bases and J lost 9 bases. The CDR3 consists of 14 residues. As DNA, the CDR3 is TGTGCCAGCAGTGAAAGCGGGGGCGGGGGTGAGCAGTTCTTC. It is translated as CASSESGGGGEQFF.

V gene TRBV5-1 combines with J gene TRBJ2-3, with 7 positions matching TRBD2. Trimming removed 6 bases from V and 4 bases from J; junction bases left unmatched: 5. In germline, CDR1 is SGHRS, CDR2 YFSETQ. This CDR3 region has 13 residues. CDR3 sequence: CASTSSGSDTQYF. The CDR3 coding sequence is TGCGCCAGCACATCTAGCGGTTCAGATACGCAGTATTTT.

The chain joins TRBV2 to TRBJ2-7; a possible D gene is TRBD1 (5 bases). V lost 0 bases to trimming and J lost 0 bases, with 9 bases between them. CDR3 length: 15 amino acids. Looked up from germline, CDR1 is SNHLY and CDR2 is FYNNEI. The CDR3 protein is CASSEALDNSYEQYF. Here the CDR3 DNA reads TGTGCCAGCAGTGAAGCGTTGGACAACTCCTACGAGCAGTACTTC.

The J gene is TRBJ2-5, the V gene TRBV5-1; 9 nucleotides match TRBD1. The CDR3 length is 16 residues. Germline CDR1 reads SGHRS; CDR2 reads YFSETQ. V lost 0 bases and J lost 5; bases outside the gene matches: 8. The chain's CDR3 is CASSLVWDRVRETQYF. The DNA for the CDR3 is TGCGCCAGCAGCTTGGTTTGGGACAGGGTTCGTGAGACCCAGTACTTC.

The rearrangement uses TRBV4-3 and TRBJ2-2, with 7 bases that match TRBD1. CDR1 LGHNA and CDR2 YSLEER come from the germline V gene. Trimming took 5 bases from V and 6 from J; bases not matched to a gene: 3. The length of the CDR3 is 13 residues. CDR3 in DNA: TGCGCCAGCAGCGAGACAGGGTCCGGGGAGCTGTTTTTT. It encodes CASSETGSGELFF.

This chain joins TRBV5-8 and TRBJ1-5; maybe TRBD1 (6 bases). Germline V lookup: CDR1 SGHTS, CDR2 YDEGEE. The ends were cut back, 3 bases at V and 0 bases at J, with 10 bases in the middle. The CDR3 is 15 amino acids. The chain's CDR3 is CASSSGQYSNQPQHF. As DNA, the CDR3 is TGTGCCAGCAGCTCCGGACAGTATAGCAATCAGCCCCAGCATTTT.

The CDR3 here is CASSEASSYNSPLHF. The CDR3 coding sequence is TGTGCCAGCAGTGAAGCGAGCTCCTATAATTCACCCCTCCACTTT. V and J are TRBV2 and TRBJ1-6; D is ambiguous. The CDR3 is made up of 15 amino acids. Germline lookup yields CDR1 SNHLY and CDR2 FYNNEI. Deletions cut 0 bases from V and 0 bases from J, with 3 bases between.

The table lists this clone with a few counts. The J gene is TRBJ2-3, the V gene TRBV6-5; possible D gene TRBD2, 6 bases. The germline gives CDR1 MNHEY, CDR2 SVGAGI. This CDR3 region has 16 residues. V was trimmed by 2 bases and J by 3 bases, leaving 15 bases between them. CDR3 loop: CASSYRWGDETDTQYF. The CDR3 DNA is TGTGCCAGCAGTTACCGGTGGGGGGACGAGACAGATACGCAGTATTTT.

This clone appeared a single time. The V gene is TRBV10-3, the J gene TRBJ1-6, with D possibly matching TRBD1 (6 bases). The CDR3 runs 14 residues. The V gene's germline CDR1 is ENHRY and CDR2 SYGVKD. The V gene lost 2 bases and the J gene lost 7 bases, with 9 bases spanning the gap. CDR3 DNA: TGTGCCATCAGTGAGACACAGGGCAATTCACCCCTCCACTTT. Translated: CAISETQGNSPLHF.

The V and J genes are TRBV7-2 and TRBJ2-1; 10 bases are shared with TRBD2. V lost 7 bases and J lost 4; bases outside the gene matches: 16. The CDR3 is made up of 18 amino acids. Looked up from germline, CDR1 is SGHTA and CDR2 is FQGNSA. This CDR3 is CASTDSRGGTSAYNEQFF. As DNA, the CDR3 is TGTGCCAGCACCGACTCCCGGGGGGGGACTAGCGCGTACAATGAGCAGTTCTTC.

V is TRBV11-2 and J is TRBJ2-7, with 8 nucleotides matching TRBD1. In germline, CDR1 is SGHAT, CDR2 FQNNGV. V lost 3 bases, J lost 6 bases, and 7 bases stayed unmatched. The CDR3 is 14 amino acids. The CDR3 is CASSFEGQGGEQYF. The CDR3 nucleotides read TGTGCCAGCAGCTTCGAAGGACAGGGTGGCGAGCAGTACTTC.

CDR3 coding DNA: TGTGCCAGCAGTGAAACGAGCGGGGGGTCTTATGAGCAGTTCTTC. This sequence encodes CASSETSGGSYEQFF. The chain employs TRBV6-1 and TRBJ2-1; 9 positions agree with TRBD2. CDR3 length equals 15 residues. The junction had 7 bases not matched to a gene; V was cut back by 2 bases and J by 8 bases. CDR1 MNHNS and CDR2 SASEGT come from the germline V gene.

The chain combines TRBV6-6 with TRBJ1-5; maybe TRBD1 (5 bases). Germline V CDR1 and CDR2: MNHNY, SVGAGI (reference sequence). Trimming cost V 6 bases and J 4 bases, with 16 bases left between them. There are 15 residues in the CDR3. DNA of the CDR3: TGTGCCAGCAGGGCAAGGGGATGGGAAAATCAGCCCCAGCATTTT. Translation: CASRARGWENQPQHF.